This TCR beta chain was profiled in a study of PD-1 blockade in classical Hodgkin lymphoma. At the level of the study: Each patient was given nivolumab 3 mg/kg through a vein every 2 weeks. Broader study findings: Patients with a complete response exhibited baseline diversity comparable to newly diagnosed patients. Patients who began taking nivolumab under 1 year after ASCT were left out. No one has yet defined what causes the repertoire differences, which may be disease activity or prior therapy.

Concerning this clone itself: Its antigen is unknown.

Libraries were prepared by immunoSEQ multiplex PCR; TCRdb keeps only in-frame clonotypes and omits some of them. The table lists tens of thousands of clones, 70% to 85% of them singletons. Germline V gene lookup returns CDR1 MDHEN and CDR2 SYDVKM. The J segment lost 8 bases and the V segment lost 6 bases, leaving 9 bases of the junction unmatched. This CDR3 is 15 amino acids long. With no exception, relapse followed autologous stem cell transplantation in all patients, and brentuximab vedotin exposure varied. The clonotype was recovered from a human donor with classical Hodgkin lymphoma. The rearrangement uses TRBV28 and TRBJ1-6; 8 bases map to TRBD1. The sequencing here drew on peripheral blood mononuclear cells (PBMCs), taken before the second cycle of nivolumab. The chain's CDR3 is CASRKPDRADSPLHF. The DNA of the CDR3 is TGTGCCAGCAGGAAGCCGGACAGGGCTGATTCACCCCTCCACTTT. The variable domain in full, completed from reference TRBV28 and TRBJ1-6, reads DVKVTQSSRYLVKRTGEKVFLECVQDMDHENMFWYRQDPGLGLRLIYFSYDVKMKEKGDIPEGYSVSREKKERFSLILESASTNQTSMYLCASRKPDRADSPLHFGNGTRLTVT.